These 31 T cell receptor beta chains share one sample of origin, sequenced in a study of blood T cell repertoires in COVID-19. TCRdb's table, derived via immunoSEQ multiplex PCR, lists solely in-frame clones and lacks some. The table includes over 200,000 clones, roughly four fifths detected once. Material: peripheral blood. The receptors shown here come from a man aged 50 to 59 with active or convalescent COVID-19.

V usage is TRBV4-1 and J usage is TRBJ2-3; 14 bases align to TRBD2. Unmatched junction bases numbered 6, after V lost 4 bases and J lost 3 bases. Germline V CDR1 and CDR2: MGHRA, YSYEKL. This CDR3 contains 17 residues. CDR3 DNA sequence: TGCGCCAGCAGCCCCGGACTAGCGGGGGGTAGGACAGATACGCAGTATTTT. This sequence encodes CASSPGLAGGRTDTQYF.

This clone occurred a few times. The rearrangement uses TRBV5-1 and TRBJ1-2; TRBD1 might be the D (5 bases). CDR1 is SGHRS and CDR2 is YFSETQ in the germline V gene. Trimming left V 3 bases short and J 4 bases short, with 13 bases between. The CDR3 is made up of 14 amino acids. The CDR3 spells CASSWGDSPYGYTF. Written as DNA, the CDR3 is TGCGCCAGCAGCTGGGGCGACAGCCCCTATGGCTACACCTTC. Together with reference TRBV5-1 and TRBJ1-2, the CDR3 gives the full variable domain: KAGVTQTPRYLIKTRGQQVTLSCSPISGHRSVSWYQQTPGQGLQFLFEYFSETQRNKGNFPGRFSGRQFSNSRSEMNVSTLELGDSALYLCASSWGDSPYGYTFGSGTRLTVV.

The chain has TRBV6-5 and TRBJ1-6; D is possibly TRBD1 (5 bases). This CDR3 is built from 14 residues. Trimming took 2 bases from V and 10 from J, leaving 12 bases between them. CDR1 is MNHEY and CDR2 is SVGAGI in the germline V gene. The CDR3 spells CASSYQGSGSPLHF. The CDR3 DNA reads as TGTGCCAGCAGTTACCAGGGATCGGGCTCACCCCTCCACTTT.

This chain links TRBV5-4 with TRBJ1-2; 8 bases map to TRBD1. The V segment lost 4 bases and the J segment 1 base; nucleotides outside the gene matches: 6. Germline V lookup: CDR1 SGHNT, CDR2 YYREEE (reference sequence). The CDR3 sequence is 15 residues long. The CDR3 region is CASSAPTGVNYGYTF. The CDR3 DNA is TGTGCCAGCAGCGCCCCGACAGGGGTTAACTATGGCTACACCTTC.

The V gene is TRBV7-2, the J gene TRBJ1-2; possibly TRBD1 for D (5 bases). Germline values: CDR1 SGHTA, CDR2 FQGNSA. Trimming removed 2 bases from V and 7 bases from J, with 20 bases in between. This CDR3 is 16 amino acids long. DNA for the CDR3: TGTGCCAGCAGCTTAACCCCTAGAGGGGCGGGGTTTGGCTACACCTTC. This gives the protein CASSLTPRGAGFGYTF.

J is TRBJ1-5 and V is TRBV6-6; 8 nucleotides line up with TRBD1. This CDR3 is built from 13 residues. Trimming at V came to 7 bases and at J to 5 bases, leaving 4 bases not matched to a gene. CDR1 and CDR2 from the germline V gene are MNHNY and SVGAGI (reference sequence). CDR3 residues: CASTEDRDQPQHF. The DNA for the CDR3 is TGTGCCAGCACGGAGGACAGGGATCAGCCCCAGCATTTT.

This chain uses TRBV6-5 with TRBJ2-5; 7 bases line up with TRBD2. This CDR3 comprises 15 residues. Trimming cost V 2 bases and J 4 bases; bases outside gene matches: 7. The germline V gene encodes CDR1 MNHEY and CDR2 SVGAGI. CDR3 region: CASSYGVGRGETQYF. CDR3 coding DNA: TGTGCCAGCAGTTACGGGGTGGGGAGGGGAGAGACCCAGTACTTC.

The chain is built from TRBV23-1 and TRBJ1-6, with 7 bases matching TRBD1. TRBV23-1 is flagged as an ORF with uncertain function. This CDR3 has 16 residues. V trimming: 2 bases; J trimming: 13 bases; junction bases outside the gene matches: 14. CDR3: CASSQGAPRGIWPLHF. CDR3 nucleotides: TGCGCCAGCAGTCAAGGGGCCCCCAGGGGGATTTGGCCCCTCCACTTT.

The chain has TRBV5-1 and TRBJ1-2; D uncertain. The CDR3 totals 14 residues. Trimming removed 0 bases from V and 4 bases from J, with 10 bases in between. Germline CDR1 and CDR2: SGHRS and YFSETQ. This CDR3 reads CASSLERRIYGYTF. In DNA, the CDR3 is TGCGCCAGCAGCTTGGAACGGCGGATCTATGGCTACACCTTC.

The rearrangement uses TRBV21-1 and TRBJ1-5; the table's D gene call, TRBD1, was not cross checked with the DNA. TRBV21-1 is termed a pseudogene. This CDR3 spans 19 amino acids. The chain's CDR3 is CASSGLPDRAPYSNQPQHF. The DNA for the CDR3 is TGTGCCAGCAGCGGCCTCCCGGACAGGGCCCCTTATAGCAATCAGCCCCAGCATTTT.

The table lists this clone with a few counts. The chain carries TRBV9 and TRBJ2-5; 9 bases agree with TRBD1. Germline-derived CDR1 and CDR2 are SGDLS and YYNGEE. The CDR3 length is 14 residues. V lost 4 bases and J lost 4; bases outside the gene matches: 5. The CDR3 DNA reads TGTGCCAGCAGCTCACAGGGGGCAGGAGAGACCCAGTACTTC. Residues: CASSSQGAGETQYF.

This clone was seen just once. The chain recombines TRBV5-1 with TRBJ2-3; 12 nucleotides align to TRBD2. The junction had 5 bases not matched to a gene; V was cut back by 2 bases and J by 4 bases. The CDR3 extends over 16 amino acids. Germline V gives CDR1 SGHRS, CDR2 YFSETQ. The CDR3 nucleotides are TGCGCCAGCAGCTTTCGGACTAGCGGGGTTCCAGATACGCAGTATTTT. Protein sequence: CASSFRTSGVPDTQYF. The full variable domain, completed using reference TRBV5-1 and TRBJ2-3, is KAGVTQTPRYLIKTRGQQVTLSCSPISGHRSVSWYQQTPGQGLQFLFEYFSETQRNKGNFPGRFSGRQFSNSRSEMNVSTLELGDSALYLCASSFRTSGVPDTQYFGPGTRLTVL.

The rearrangement joins TRBV5-1 to TRBJ2-4, with D tentatively TRBD1 (5 bases). The CDR3 is 15 amino acids. In germline, CDR1 is SGHRS, CDR2 YFSETQ. V was pared by 0 bases and J by 2 bases, with 9 bases between. CDR3 coding DNA: TGCGCCAGCAGCTTGGACCAGGGTACCAAAAACATTCAGTACTTC. Translation: CASSLDQGTKNIQYF.

J is TRBJ2-7 and V is TRBV7-3; the match to TRBD1 covers 12 bases. The CDR3 has 16 residues. CDR1 is SGHTA, CDR2 FQGTGA, per germline. The V and J ends lost 1 base and 13 bases, in that order; junction bases with no gene match: 14. CDR3 DNA sequence: TGTGCCAGCAGCTTAATTCTAGCGGGACAGGGGGCGCGGTTTTACTTC. Residues: CASSLILAGQGARFYF. The variable domain in full, completed from reference TRBV7-3 and TRBJ2-7, reads GAGVSQTPSNKVTEKGKYVELRCDPISGHTALYWYRQSLGQGPEFLIYFQGTGAADDSGLPNDRFFAVRPEGSVSTLKIQRTERGDSAVYLCASSLILAGQGARFYFGPGTRLTVT.

A note on this clone: A read error may account for a junction end that differs from germline. The gene calls are TRBV7-9 and TRBJ1-6; D possibly corresponds to TRBD1 (5 bases). The CDR3 runs 15 residues. Germline-derived CDR1 and CDR2 are SEHNR and FQNEAQ (reference sequence). CDR3 amino acids: CASSLAGGTGSPLHF. The CDR3 DNA follows: TGTGCCAGCAGCCTAGCGGGGGGAACTGGATCACCCCTCCACTTT.

The chain carries TRBV5-1 and TRBJ1-6, with 7 bases fitting TRBD1. The ends lost 0 bases at V and 10 bases at J; junction bases unmatched: 7. This CDR3 has 15 amino acids. Germline CDR1 and CDR2: SGHRS and YFSETQ. The CDR3: CASSLGAGGDSPLHF. CDR3 in DNA: TGCGCCAGCAGCTTGGGGGCAGGGGGTGACTCACCCCTCCACTTT.

J is TRBJ2-3 and V is TRBV6-6; maybe TRBD1 (5 bases). This CDR3 is 12 amino acids long. CDR1 is MNHNY and CDR2 is SVGAGI in the germline V gene (reference sequence). Trimming removed 10 bases at V and 1 base at J, with 9 bases between. The CDR3 sequence is CATQTGTDTQYF. The CDR3 DNA reads as TGTGCCACCCAGACAGGCACAGATACGCAGTATTTT.

The genes are TRBV7-3 and TRBJ2-2; D possibly corresponds to TRBD1 (6 bases). CDR3 length: 14 residues. Germline CDR1 is SGHTA and CDR2 is FQGTGA. V lost 1 base to trimming and J lost 7 bases, with 10 bases between them. CDR3 in amino acids: CASSLKQGVGELFF. The CDR3 nucleotides are TGTGCCAGCAGCTTAAAACAGGGTGTCGGGGAGCTGTTTTTT.

J is TRBJ1-1 and V is TRBV4-1; tentatively, D is TRBD1 (5 bases). V dropped 0 bases and J dropped 6 bases, with 17 bases sitting between them. Per the germline V gene, CDR1 is MGHRA and CDR2 is YSYEKL. This CDR3 spans 16 amino acids. Here the CDR3 DNA reads TGCGCCAGCAGCCAAGATTTGGGACTTCCACTACCTGAAGCTTTCTTT. This translates into CASSQDLGLPLPEAFF.

This chain uses TRBV28 with TRBJ1-1; the D is unclear. Germline V gene sequence: CDR1 MDHEN, CDR2 SYDVKM. The CDR3 has 14 amino acids. V gave up 3 bases and J gave up 0 bases, with 8 bases separating them. The CDR3 region has the DNA TGTGCCAGCAGTTTTGGCAGGTTGAACACTGAAGCTTTCTTT. This codes for CASSFGRLNTEAFF.

V usage is TRBV4-2 and J usage is TRBJ2-5; TRBD1 aligns across 10 bases. The V and J ends lost 4 bases and 4 bases, in that order; junction bases with no gene match: 9. The germline gives CDR1 LGHNA, CDR2 YNFKEQ. The CDR3 totals 16 residues. This CDR3 is CASSRGDRGSSETQYF. CDR3 in DNA: TGTGCCAGCAGCCGCGGGGACAGGGGTTCGTCAGAGACCCAGTACTTC.

This chain joins TRBV7-2 and TRBJ2-2, with 10 bases lining up with TRBD1. The CDR3 runs to 16 residues. The germline gives CDR1 SGHTA, CDR2 FQGNSA. The ends lost 5 bases at V and 5 bases at J; junction bases unmatched: 8. The chain's CDR3 is CASSPRTGGRTGELFF. Written as DNA, the CDR3 is TGTGCCAGCAGCCCTCGGACAGGGGGAAGGACCGGGGAGCTGTTTTTT.

This chain links TRBV7-2 with TRBJ2-2; 8 bases map to TRBD2. The CDR3 length is 14 residues. The J segment lost 6 bases and the V segment lost 3 bases, leaving 3 bases of the junction unmatched. Germline lookup yields CDR1 SGHTA and CDR2 FQGNSA. The chain's CDR3 is CASSFSGVAGELFF. DNA of the CDR3: TGTGCCAGCAGCTTTAGCGGGGTGGCCGGGGAGCTGTTTTTT.

This chain uses TRBV5-6 with TRBJ2-7; D perhaps matches TRBD2 (7 bases). V was cut by 2 bases and J by 2 bases, with 17 bases left in between. Germline V lookup: CDR1 SGHDT, CDR2 YYEEEE. The CDR3 is made up of 16 amino acids. CDR3 protein: CASSFTRGGWTYEQYF. CDR3 nucleotide sequence: TGTGCCAGCAGCTTCACCAGGGGAGGGTGGACCTACGAGCAGTACTTC.

This chain links TRBV3-1 (or the pseudogene TRBV3-2) with TRBJ2-3; TRBD2 matches at 7 bases. This CDR3 spans 16 amino acids. Unmatched junction bases numbered 5, after V lost 1 base and J lost 1 base. Germline lookup yields CDR1 LGHDT and CDR2 YNNKEL (reference sequence). The CDR3 here is CASSQGGLGGTDTQYF. For the CDR3, the DNA is TGTGCCAGCAGCCAAGGAGGACTAGGAGGCACAGATACGCAGTATTTT.

The V gene is TRBV14, the J gene TRBJ2-5; possibly TRBD2 for D (5 bases). CDR3 length equals 13 residues. Germline CDR1 is SGHDN and CDR2 is FVKESK. Trimming removed 1 base at V and 4 bases at J, with 7 bases between. Here the CDR3 reads CASSQGLAETQYF. The CDR3 nucleotides are TGTGCCAGCAGCCAAGGGCTAGCAGAGACCCAGTACTTC.

V gene TRBV5-6 combines with J gene TRBJ2-6, with D possibly being TRBD1 (5 bases). V gave up 2 bases and J gave up 0 bases, with 6 bases separating them. Germline lookup yields CDR1 SGHDT and CDR2 YYEEEE. The CDR3 length is 15 residues. The CDR3 nucleotides read TGTGCCAGCAGCTTTAGGGGCTCTGGGGCCAACGTCCTGACTTTC. It translates to CASSFRGSGANVLTF. Based on the CDR3 plus reference TRBV5-6 and TRBJ2-6, the full variable domain is DAGVTQSPTHLIKTRGQQVTLRCSPKSGHDTVSWYQQALGQGPQFIFQYYEEEERQRGNFPDRFSGHQFPNYSSELNVNALLLGDSALYLCASSFRGSGANVLTFGAGSRLTVL.

The V gene is TRBV28, the J gene TRBJ1-6, with TRBD1 matching over 7 bases. The CDR3 length is 12 residues. CDR1 and CDR2 from the germline V gene are MDHEN and SYDVKM. J lost 6 bases, V lost 8 bases, and 1 base had no gene match. CDR3 loop: CASRQGNSPLHF. The CDR3 nucleotides read TGTGCCAGCCGACAGGGTAATTCACCCCTCCACTTT. The full variable domain, completed using reference TRBV28 and TRBJ1-6, is DVKVTQSSRYLVKRTGEKVFLECVQDMDHENMFWYRQDPGLGLRLIYFSYDVKMKEKGDIPEGYSVSREKKERFSLILESASTNQTSMYLCASRQGNSPLHFGNGTRLTVT.

The V call is TRBV5-8, the J call TRBJ2-1; 9 positions agree with TRBD2. This CDR3 contains 15 residues. Germline V CDR1 and CDR2: SGHTS, YDEGEE. Trimming cost V 5 bases and J 0 bases; bases outside gene matches: 3. The CDR3: CASRLLAGSYNEQFF. The CDR3 DNA reads as TGTGCCAGCAGATTACTAGCGGGCTCCTACAATGAGCAGTTCTTC.

V and J are TRBV27 and TRBJ1-1; 7 bases map to TRBD1. The CDR3 is made up of 14 amino acids. Germline assignment: CDR1 MNHEY and CDR2 SMNVEV (reference sequence). Trimming took 4 bases from V and 6 from J; bases not matched to a gene: 8. In DNA form, the CDR3 reads TGTGCCAGCAGTTATCAGGGGGGAGTCGCTGAAGCTTTCTTT. Encoded protein: CASSYQGGVAEAFF.

The chain couples TRBV11-2 to TRBJ2-3; TRBD1 aligns across 8 bases. The germline gives CDR1 SGHAT, CDR2 FQNNGV. The CDR3 consists of 14 residues. The ends lost 5 bases at V and 3 bases at J; junction bases unmatched: 4. CDR3 nucleotide sequence: TGTGCCAGCAGCCGTGGACAGGGTACAGATACGCAGTATTTT. It translates to CASSRGQGTDTQYF.